This T cell receptor (beta chain) was sequenced during a study of tumor-infiltrating lymphocytes in primary liver carcinoma. At the level of the study: The tumors ranged from about 4.2 to 10 cm across and fell within stage T1-T3 N0M0.

Unsorted bulk tissue (about 20-30 mg) underwent RNA and DNA co-extraction. Subjects presented with primary liver carcinoma managed by surgical resection. Looked up from germline, CDR1 is SGHDT and CDR2 is YYEEEE. CDR3 length: 14 residues. Study findings and constraints: Only about 7.5-24% of top clones showed up in all five tumor regions.

On this clonotype itself: The antigen remains undetermined. An end of the junction does not agree with germline; a read error may underlie this.

Production of TCR beta cDNA used around 500 ng total RNA together with a constant-region primer. Employing slightly modified ARM-PCR, three nested multiplex PCR rounds were run, and these gave rise to the TCR beta libraries. The first two PCR rounds used TRBV1-TRBV30 primers with a Cbeta primer, 10 cycles each. TCRdb recomputed calls from the multiplex PCR reads with MiXCR, one row per CDR3 protein. Of some 43,000 distinct CDR3 sequences listed, 55% to 75% were seen once; the top ten hold less than 30%. This clonotype was sampled from a man aged 35 to 55 with primary liver carcinoma and hepatitis B virus infection. Source material: liver tumor tissue from sampling region 5. The subset here: tumor region T5, tumor centre. This chain uses TRBV5-6 with TRBJ2-1; TRBD1 or TRBD2 may be the D gene (5 bases each). CDR3 sequence (DNA): TGTGCCAGCAGATTCGGGGCGGTAGGCAATGAGCACTTCTTC. The encoded protein is CASRFGAVGNEHFF.